One and the same sample provided the 4 T cell receptor beta chains below, sequenced in a study of PD-L1 blockade in urothelial cancer. Produced via immunoSEQ multiplex PCR; TCRdb's table is partial and in-frame only. The repertoire has 66,000 or so clones, roughly 90% of them found once; the top ten carry around 11%. Time point described: peripheral blood 6 weeks after treatment start. The source material was PBMCs, sampled around atezolizumab (anti-PD-L1) treatment. The origin of the receptors is a man aged 60 to 69 with urothelial cancer.

The chain uses TRBV29-1 and TRBJ2-7; D gene ambiguous. CDR1 SQVTM and CDR2 ANQGSEA come from the germline V gene. CDR3 length: 12 residues. Trimming took off 4 bases at V and 2 bases at J, with 9 bases between the two ends. The CDR3 nucleotides read TGCAGCGTTGTATCCCAGACCTACGAGCAGTACTTC. It encodes CSVVSQTYEQYF.

This clone was seen once. The genes are TRBV7-3 and TRBJ2-7; TRBD1 matches 7 bases. The V segment lost 5 bases and the J segment 7 bases; nucleotides outside the gene matches: 8. Germline-derived CDR1 and CDR2 are SGHTA and FQGTGA. The CDR3 has 13 residues. CDR3 in DNA: TGTGCCAGCAGCCCACAGGGGTTTGGTGAGCAGTACTTC. It specifies CASSPQGFGEQYF.

The chain combines TRBV4-1 with TRBJ2-2; 12 positions match TRBD2. J was trimmed by 5 bases and V by 0 bases; bases with no gene match: 10. The CDR3 loop spans 19 amino acids. In germline, CDR1 is MGHRA, CDR2 YSYEKL. In DNA, the CDR3 is TGCGCCAGCAGCCAAGAAGGGCCTAGCGGGAGGGCCAGAACCGGGGAGCTGTTTTTT. Translation gives CASSQEGPSGRARTGELFF.

This chain connects TRBV9 to TRBJ2-2, with 7 nucleotides matching TRBD1. With V trimmed by 3 bases and J by 4 bases, 3 bases remained unmatched. Germline V gives CDR1 SGDLS, CDR2 YYNGEE. The CDR3 has 14 amino acids. This CDR3 reads CASSENRGTGELFF. The DNA for the CDR3 is TGTGCCAGCAGCGAAAACAGGGGCACCGGGGAGCTGTTTTTT.